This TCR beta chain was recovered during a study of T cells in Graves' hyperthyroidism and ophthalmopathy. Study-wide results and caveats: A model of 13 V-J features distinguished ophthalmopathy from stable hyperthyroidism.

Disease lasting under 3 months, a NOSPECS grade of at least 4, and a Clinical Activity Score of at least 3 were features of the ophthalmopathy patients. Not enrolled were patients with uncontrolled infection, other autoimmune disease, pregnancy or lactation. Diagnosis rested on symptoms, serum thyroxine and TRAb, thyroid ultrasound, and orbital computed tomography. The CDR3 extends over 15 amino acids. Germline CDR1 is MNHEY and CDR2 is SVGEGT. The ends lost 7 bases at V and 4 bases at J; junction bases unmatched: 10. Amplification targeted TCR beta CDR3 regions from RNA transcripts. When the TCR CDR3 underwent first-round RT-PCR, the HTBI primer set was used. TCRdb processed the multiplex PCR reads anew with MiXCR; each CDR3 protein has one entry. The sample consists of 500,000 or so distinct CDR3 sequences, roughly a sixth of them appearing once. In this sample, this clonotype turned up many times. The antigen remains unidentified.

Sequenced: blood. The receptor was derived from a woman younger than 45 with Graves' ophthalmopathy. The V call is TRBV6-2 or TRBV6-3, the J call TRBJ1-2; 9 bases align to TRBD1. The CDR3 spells CASKSGTGMAYGYTF. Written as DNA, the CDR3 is TGTGCCAGCAAGTCGGGGACAGGGATGGCCTATGGCTACACCTTC.